The next 12 T cell receptor beta chains were all read from a single sample in a study of persistence of HIV-infected CD4 T cells. No cognate antigen is known for these TCRs. The immunoSEQ assay was version 4, run in survey mode. Data came from immunoSEQ multiplex PCR; TCRdb stores just in-frame clones and leaves some out. The sample lists roughly 13,000 clones; roughly 62% were seen once. Cells were stimulated with overlapping HIV-1 Gag 15-mer peptides. Sorting of responding CD4+ T cells relied on upregulated CD40 ligand together with CD69. Source: CD4+ T cells sorted from PBMCs after approximately 19-hour stimulation, taken from a patient who received antiretroviral therapy. The receptors stem from an adult man with HIV who was CMV-seropositive.

The rearrangement links TRBV3-1 (or the pseudogene TRBV3-2) to TRBJ2-1, with D perhaps matching TRBD2 (6 bases). Germline V gene sequence: CDR1 LGHDT, CDR2 YNNKEL (reference sequence). The CDR3 covers 16 residues. The V end was cut by 0 bases, the J end by 7 bases, with 16 bases between. CDR3 in DNA: TGTGCCAGCAGCCAAGATCGCGGCAGGAGGGGAAATGAGCAGTTCTTC. Residues: CASSQDRGRRGNEQFF.

This clone has only a few counts. V usage is TRBV5-6 and J usage is TRBJ1-5; a weak D match, TRBD1 (6 bases). The CDR3 is made up of 18 amino acids. V was pared by 0 bases and J by 2 bases, with 18 bases between. The germline V gene has CDR1 SGHDT and CDR2 YYEEEE. CDR3 DNA: TGTGCCAGCAGCTTGGGAGCGATAGGGGGATCGGGCAATCAGCCCCAGCATTTT. Its protein is CASSLGAIGGSGNQPQHF.

The V gene is TRBV4-2, the J gene TRBJ1-4, with TRBD1 matching 9 bases. Trimming cost V 1 base and J 7 bases; bases outside gene matches: 16. The germline CDR1 and CDR2 sequences are LGHNA and YNFKEQ. This CDR3 comprises 19 residues. CDR3 nucleotide sequence: TGTGCCAGCAGCCAAGTTGCATCCGGGGGTGGGACAGGGAGTGAAAAACTGTTTTTT. Amino acids: CASSQVASGGGTGSEKLFF.

The V gene is TRBV6-5, the J gene TRBJ1-5; no definite D call. The CDR3 sequence is 14 residues long. V was clipped by 2 bases and J by 2 bases, with 7 bases between them. Germline V gene sequence: CDR1 MNHEY, CDR2 SVGAGI. CDR3 nucleotides: TGTGCCAGCAGTTACGAGAAGGGCAATCAGCCCCAGCATTTT. This sequence encodes CASSYEKGNQPQHF.

In this sample, this clone is medium-sized. The genes are TRBV7-2 and TRBJ1-6; D possibly corresponds to TRBD1 (5 bases). CDR1 and CDR2 (germline): SGHTA, FQGNSA. The CDR3 has 18 residues. V lost 1 base and J 10 bases, leaving 23 bases between the germline ends. The CDR3: CASSLGGLGRSKGSPLHF. In DNA, the CDR3 is TGTGCCAGCAGCTTAGGGGGCCTCGGCAGGTCTAAGGGCTCACCCCTCCACTTT.

The rearrangement joins TRBV7-2 to TRBJ2-7, with 9 bases lining up with TRBD1. This CDR3 is 15 amino acids long. Germline CDR1 SGHTA, CDR2 FQGNSA. V was clipped by 5 bases and J by 4 bases; unmatched bases: 9. DNA of the CDR3: TGTGCCAGCAGCCCCCGACAGGGGGGATCTTACGAGCAGTACTTC. This translates into CASSPRQGGSYEQYF. Using reference TRBV7-2 and TRBJ2-7 for the parts outside the CDR3, the full variable domain is GAGVSQSPSNKVTEKGKDVELRCDPISGHTALYWYRQSLGQGLEFLIYFQGNSAPDKSGLPSDRFSAERTGGSVSTLTIQRTQQEDSAVYLCASSPRQGGSYEQYFGPGTRLTVT.

This clone was seen only a few times. This rearrangement joins TRBV30 to TRBJ1-3; D might be TRBD1 (5 bases). The germline V gene has CDR1 GTSNPN and CDR2 SVGIG (reference sequence). The V and J ends lost 0 bases and 4 bases respectively, with 13 bases between them. This CDR3 spans 15 amino acids. CDR3 protein: CAWSVLRGVGNTIYF. The CDR3 DNA reads as TGTGCCTGGAGTGTACTTCGGGGGGTGGGAAACACCATATATTTT.

This clone came up once. The rearrangement joins TRBV7-8 to TRBJ2-5; maybe TRBD1 (6 bases). Trimming left V 4 bases short and J 7 bases short, with 16 bases between. Germline assignment: CDR1 SGHVS and CDR2 FQNEAQ. The CDR3 spans 14 residues. The CDR3 loop reads CASSSGQLVGTQYF. The CDR3 region has the DNA TGTGCCAGCAGCTCAGGACAGCTAGTTGGGACCCAGTACTTC.

The chain couples TRBV5-1 to TRBJ2-5; 7 nucleotides agree with TRBD1. The V gene's germline CDR1 is SGHRS and CDR2 YFSETQ. Germline trimming cut 3 bases from V and 3 bases from J; bases unmatched to any gene: 2. The CDR3 runs to 13 residues. CDR3 sequence: CASSSGQKETQYF. The DNA of the CDR3 is TGCGCCAGCAGCTCGGGACAGAAAGAGACCCAGTACTTC.

Only one count was recorded for this clone. The chain couples TRBV30 to TRBJ1-1; a possible D gene is TRBD1 (6 bases). V dropped 4 bases and J dropped 12 bases, with 15 bases sitting between them. CDR1 is GTSNPN, CDR2 SVGIG, per germline (reference sequence). The CDR3 consists of 11 residues. CDR3 sequence: CAWKGGSITFF. CDR3 bases: TGTGCCTGGAAAGGGGGGAGTATAACTTTCTTT.

This clone has a single count. The V and J genes are TRBV12-3 or TRBV12-4 and TRBJ1-3; D is uncertain. The CDR3 contains 13 residues. V dropped 1 base and J dropped 4 bases, with 5 bases sitting between them. CDR3 sequence (DNA): TGTGCCAGCAGTTTAGATAGGGGAAACACCATATATTTT. This sequence encodes CASSLDRGNTIYF.

This clone was found a few times. This chain uses TRBV5-1 with TRBJ2-6, with no clear D. Germline CDR1 is SGHRS and CDR2 is YFSETQ. The CDR3 totals 16 residues. V was clipped by 3 bases and J by 0 bases, with 10 bases between them. CDR3 sequence (DNA): TGCGCCAGCAGCTCACGCGCCCCCTCTGGGGCCAACGTCCTGACTTTC. It yields the protein CASSSRAPSGANVLTF.